This record covers a single T cell receptor (beta chain). TCRbeta library preparation incorporated unique molecular identifiers. TCRdb analysed the PCR reads with MiXCR anew, one entry per CDR3 protein. The table includes 600,000 to 700,000 distinct CDR3 sequences, approximately 15% detected once. V trimming: 6 bases; J trimming: 7 bases; junction bases outside the gene matches: 8. The CDR3 loop spans 14 amino acids. The record originates from a study of T-cell reconstitution after alpha-beta-depleted transplantation in children. This sample comprised PBMCs from the stem cell graft donor, obtained from the stem cell graft. The clonotype comes from a human donor who donated a stem cell graft to a child with acute myeloid leukemia. The chain is built from TRBV12-3 or TRBV12-4 and TRBJ1-4, with TRBD1 matching over 7 bases. This CDR3 is CASSLTGISEKLFF. In nucleotides, the CDR3 is TGTGCCAGCAGCCTGACAGGGATTAGTGAAAAACTGTTTTTT.